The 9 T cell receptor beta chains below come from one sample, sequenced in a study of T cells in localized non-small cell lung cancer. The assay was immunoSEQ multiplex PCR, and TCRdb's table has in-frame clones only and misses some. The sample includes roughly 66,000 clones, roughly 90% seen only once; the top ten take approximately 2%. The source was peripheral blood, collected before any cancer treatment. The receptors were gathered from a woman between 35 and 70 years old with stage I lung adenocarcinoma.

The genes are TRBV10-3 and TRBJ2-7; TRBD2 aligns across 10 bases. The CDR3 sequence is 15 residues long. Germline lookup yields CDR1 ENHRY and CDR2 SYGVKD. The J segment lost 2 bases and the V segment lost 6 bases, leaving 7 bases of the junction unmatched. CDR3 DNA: TGTGCCATCAGAGGAGGACTAGCGGTAACCTACGAGCAGTACTTC. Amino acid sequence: CAIRGGLAVTYEQYF.

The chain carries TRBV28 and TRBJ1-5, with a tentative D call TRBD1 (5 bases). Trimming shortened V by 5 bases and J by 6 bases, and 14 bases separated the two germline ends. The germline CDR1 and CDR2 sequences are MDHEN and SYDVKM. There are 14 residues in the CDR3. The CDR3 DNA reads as TGTGCCAGCAGTCAACAGGCTCCGGTTCAGCCCCAGCATTTT. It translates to CASSQQAPVQPQHF.

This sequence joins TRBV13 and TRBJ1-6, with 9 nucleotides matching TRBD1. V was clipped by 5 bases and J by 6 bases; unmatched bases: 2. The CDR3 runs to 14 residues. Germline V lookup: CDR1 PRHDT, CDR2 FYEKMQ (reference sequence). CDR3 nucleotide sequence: TGTGCCAGCAGCCGGACAGGGGTTAATTCACCCCTCCACTTT. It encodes CASSRTGVNSPLHF.

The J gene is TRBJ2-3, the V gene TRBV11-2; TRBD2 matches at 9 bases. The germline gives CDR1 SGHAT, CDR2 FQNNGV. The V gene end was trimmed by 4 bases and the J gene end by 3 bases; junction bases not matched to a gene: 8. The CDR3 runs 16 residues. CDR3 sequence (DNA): TGTGCCAGCAGCTCATTAGCGGGAGACGTAACAGATACGCAGTATTTT. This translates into CASSSLAGDVTDTQYF. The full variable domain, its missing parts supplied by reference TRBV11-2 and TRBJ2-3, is EAGVAQSPRYKIIEKRQSVAFWCNPISGHATLYWYQQILGQGPKLLIQFQNNGVVDDSQLPKDRFSAERLKGVDSTLKIQPAKLEDSAVYLCASSSLAGDVTDTQYFGPGTRLTVL.

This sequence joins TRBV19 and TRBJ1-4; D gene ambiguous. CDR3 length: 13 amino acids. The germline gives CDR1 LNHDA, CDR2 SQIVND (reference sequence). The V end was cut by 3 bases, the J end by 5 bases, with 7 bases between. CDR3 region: CASSMGRNEKLFF. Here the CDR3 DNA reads TGTGCCAGTAGTATGGGTCGGAATGAAAAACTGTTTTTT.

The CDR3, as DNA: TGTGCCAGCAGCTTATCGGGGGACAATGAGCAGTTCTTC. Protein product: CASSLSGDNEQFF. The V and J genes are TRBV7-3 and TRBJ2-1; TRBD2 might be the D (6 bases). Trimming removed 2 bases from V and 5 bases from J, with 7 bases in between. Germline assignment: CDR1 SGHTA and CDR2 FQGTGA. This CDR3 contains 13 residues.

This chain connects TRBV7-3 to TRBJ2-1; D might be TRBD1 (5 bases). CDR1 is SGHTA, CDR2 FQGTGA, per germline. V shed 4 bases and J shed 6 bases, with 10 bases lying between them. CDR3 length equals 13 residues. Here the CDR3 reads CASSYDSFNEQFF. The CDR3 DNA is TGTGCCAGCAGCTACGACAGCTTCAATGAGCAGTTCTTC.

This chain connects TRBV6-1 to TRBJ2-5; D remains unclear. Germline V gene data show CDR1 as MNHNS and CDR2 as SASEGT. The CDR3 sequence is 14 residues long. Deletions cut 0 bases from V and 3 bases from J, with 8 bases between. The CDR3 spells CASSEARREETQYF. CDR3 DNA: TGTGCCAGCAGTGAAGCTCGTAGGGAAGAGACCCAGTACTTC.

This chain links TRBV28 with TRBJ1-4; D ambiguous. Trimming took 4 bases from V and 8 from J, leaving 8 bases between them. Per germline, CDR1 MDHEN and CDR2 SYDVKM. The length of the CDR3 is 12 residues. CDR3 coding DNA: TGTGCCAGCAGTTCGAAAGGGGAAAAACTGTTTTTT. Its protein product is CASSSKGEKLFF.